Below, 27 T cell receptor beta chains from the same sample are listed, as sequenced in a study of blood T cell repertoires in COVID-19. The data were produced by immunoSEQ multiplex PCR, yet TCRdb's version contains in-frame clones alone and is incomplete. The sample has 80,000 to 85,000 clones; almost 90% are singletons. The specimen was peripheral blood. These receptor sequences come from a woman older than 75 with acute or convalescent COVID-19.

The rearrangement uses TRBV7-9 and TRBJ1-1, with D possibly being TRBD1 (5 bases). The CDR3 is 13 residues long. The germline V and J ends were trimmed by 7 bases and 0 bases, with 9 bases remaining between them. The germline V gene has CDR1 SEHNR and CDR2 FQNEAQ (reference sequence). In DNA form, the CDR3 reads TGTGCCAGCACTCCAGGGATGAACACTGAAGCTTTCTTT. Its translation: CASTPGMNTEAFF.

V is TRBV7-3 and J is TRBJ1-3; D is unresolved. This CDR3 is 16 amino acids long. Germline CDR1 is SGHTA and CDR2 is FQGTGA. Trimming took 1 base from V and 0 from J, leaving 10 bases between them. This chain's CDR3 is CASSLNPGVSGNTIYF. Here the CDR3 DNA reads TGTGCCAGCAGCTTAAACCCGGGAGTCTCTGGAAACACCATATATTTT.

The chain links TRBV29-1 to TRBJ2-5, with D maybe TRBD2 (5 bases). Trimming took off 3 bases at V and 5 bases at J, with 10 bases between the two ends. The CDR3 length is 12 residues. Germline lookup yields CDR1 SQVTM and CDR2 ANQGSEA. CDR3 coding DNA: TGCAGCGTTGAGAGGACTGGGGAGACCCAGTACTTC. As protein: CSVERTGETQYF.

The chain uses TRBV30 and TRBJ1-6, with D possibly being TRBD1 (5 bases). This CDR3 has 14 amino acids. Trimming took off 3 bases at V and 9 bases at J, with 15 bases between the two ends. Germline-derived CDR1 and CDR2 are GTSNPN and SVGIG (reference sequence). The chain's CDR3 is CAWRSAGLVSPLHF. CDR3 DNA sequence: TGTGCCTGGAGGTCGGCAGGGTTGGTTTCACCCCTCCACTTT.

The J gene is TRBJ2-1, the V gene TRBV9; TRBD2 matches 11 bases. After removal of 4 bases from V and 4 bases from J, the junction contained 7 bases not matched to a gene. The CDR3 contains 16 residues. Germline V CDR1 and CDR2: SGDLS, YYNGEE. The CDR3 sequence is CASSLIAGGPYNEQFF. The CDR3 region has the DNA TGTGCCAGCAGCTTGATAGCGGGGGGGCCGTACAATGAGCAGTTCTTC.

J is TRBJ1-5 and V is TRBV30; D uncertain. From germline, CDR1 is GTSNPN and CDR2 SVGIG (reference sequence). CDR3 length equals 13 residues. Trimming pared 4 bases from V and 5 bases from J, leaving 12 bases between. The CDR3 coding sequence is TGTGCCTGGACAATCGGGGATCATCAGCCCCAGCATTTT. This codes for CAWTIGDHQPQHF.

The genes are TRBV5-5 and TRBJ2-1; 10 bases align to TRBD2. Trimming cost V 1 base and J 7 bases; bases outside gene matches: 5. Germline V lookup: CDR1 SGHKS, CDR2 YYEKEE (reference sequence). This CDR3 is 15 amino acids long. CDR3 in DNA: TGTGCCAGCAGCTTGTTACTAGCGGGAAATAATGAGCAGTTCTTC. Translated, it gives CASSLLLAGNNEQFF.

This chain connects TRBV6-5 to TRBJ1-6; D may be TRBD1 (5 bases). V was shortened by 0 bases and J by 7 bases, with 7 bases between the two germline ends. Per germline, CDR1 MNHEY and CDR2 SVGAGI. The CDR3 is made up of 14 amino acids. DNA of the CDR3: TGTGCCAGCAGTTACTCGACAGCCAATTCACCCCTCCACTTT. Amino acid sequence: CASSYSTANSPLHF.

This clone was counted once. The chain links TRBV12-3 or TRBV12-4 to TRBJ1-2; D gene ambiguous. The CDR3 contains 12 residues. Trimming removed 3 bases from V and 5 bases from J, with 7 bases in between. CDR3 DNA sequence: TGTGCCAGCAGTTTCCGGGAATATGGCTACACCTTC. This gives the protein CASSFREYGYTF.

The chain recombines TRBV29-1 with TRBJ2-1; D not resolved. The V gene lost 5 bases and the J gene lost 4 bases, with 18 bases spanning the gap. Germline lookup yields CDR1 SQVTM and CDR2 ANQGSEA. The CDR3 is 15 residues long. Written as DNA, the CDR3 is TGCAGCGTTCTCCGATTCCGGGTGACTTACAATGAGCAGTTCTTC. This gives the protein CSVLRFRVTYNEQFF.

The gene calls are TRBV15 and TRBJ2-7, with TRBD2 as a possible D gene (6 bases). Trimming took 6 bases from V and 4 from J, leaving 10 bases between them. The CDR3 loop spans 12 amino acids. CDR1 is LNHNV, CDR2 YYDKDF, per germline (reference sequence). This CDR3 reads CATSSRGYEQYF. For the CDR3, the DNA is TGTGCCACCAGTTCCCGGGGGTACGAGCAGTACTTC.

The gene calls are TRBV3-1 (or the pseudogene TRBV3-2) and TRBJ2-6; 10 bases are a match to TRBD1. The CDR3 covers 17 residues. The germline gives CDR1 LGHDT, CDR2 YNNKEL (reference sequence). The J segment lost 5 bases and the V segment lost 1 base, leaving 5 bases of the junction unmatched. This CDR3 is CASSQGQGATRANVLTF. The CDR3 bases are TGTGCCAGCAGCCAAGGACAGGGGGCGACTAGGGCCAACGTCCTGACTTTC.

The gene calls are TRBV30 and TRBJ1-1; maybe TRBD1 (5 bases). Germline loops: CDR1 GTSNPN, CDR2 SVGIG (reference sequence). The length of the CDR3 is 14 residues. With 0 bases removed from V and 5 bases from J, the gap between germline ends came to 13 bases. CDR3 amino acids: CAWSVYGAGTEAFF. In DNA, the CDR3 is TGTGCCTGGAGTGTATATGGGGCAGGTACTGAAGCTTTCTTT.

The chain carries TRBV7-2 and TRBJ2-7, with D tentatively TRBD2 (6 bases). The CDR3 runs 16 residues. Germline assignment: CDR1 SGHTA and CDR2 FQGNSA. V was cut by 3 bases and J by 2 bases, with 17 bases left in between. The CDR3 DNA follows: TGTGCCAGCAGCTTGGGCCTTACTTGGAGGGCCTACGAGCAGTACTTC. Protein sequence: CASSLGLTWRAYEQYF.

As regards this clone: One end of the junction does not line up with germline, which may come from a read error. The chain has TRBV6-6 and TRBJ2-2; the match to TRBD1 covers 9 bases. This CDR3 has 15 amino acids. In germline, CDR1 is MNHNY, CDR2 SVGAGI (reference sequence). CDR3 residues: CACSRTGANTGELFF. CDR3 nucleotides: TGTGCCTGCAGCCGGACAGGGGCGAACACCGGGGAGCTGTTTTTT.

CDR3 region: CASSQGGGSSAGTQYF. CDR3 sequence (DNA): TGTGCCAGCAGCCAAGGCGGGGGATCATCGGCGGGGACCCAGTACTTC. This sequence joins TRBV3-1 (or the pseudogene TRBV3-2) and TRBJ2-5; 7 positions match TRBD2. Looked up from germline, CDR1 is LGHDT and CDR2 is YNNKEL (reference sequence). This CDR3 is 16 amino acids long. The V and J ends lost 1 base and 7 bases, in that order; junction bases with no gene match: 12.

The V call is TRBV5-1, the J call TRBJ1-2; 8 bases are a match to TRBD1. Germline V gene sequence: CDR1 SGHRS, CDR2 YFSETQ. The CDR3 extends over 15 amino acids. V lost 3 bases, J lost 0 bases, and 4 bases stayed unmatched. CDR3 residues: CASSSAGGANYGYTF. The CDR3 nucleotides are TGCGCCAGCAGCTCCGCAGGGGGCGCTAACTATGGCTACACCTTC. Full variable domain (outside the CDR3, taken from reference TRBV5-1 and TRBJ1-2): KAGVTQTPRYLIKTRGQQVTLSCSPISGHRSVSWYQQTPGQGLQFLFEYFSETQRNKGNFPGRFSGRQFSNSRSEMNVSTLELGDSALYLCASSSAGGANYGYTFGSGTRLTVV.

The V and J genes are TRBV6-5 and TRBJ1-2, with 8 bases lining up with TRBD1. CDR1 MNHEY and CDR2 SVGAGI come from the germline V gene. This CDR3 comprises 14 residues. The CDR3 sequence is CAAGTGGSSYGYTF. Here the CDR3 DNA reads TGTGCGGCGGGGACAGGAGGAAGTAGCTATGGCTACACCTTC.

The chain joins TRBV7-9 to TRBJ1-2; tentatively, D is TRBD1 (6 bases). CDR3 length equals 12 residues. Germline CDR1 SEHNR, CDR2 FQNEAQ (reference sequence). V lost 5 bases to trimming and J lost 6 bases, with 10 bases between them. The CDR3 sequence is CASSQDRDGYTF. The CDR3 DNA sequence: TGTGCCAGCAGCCAGGACAGAGATGGCTACACCTTC.

This chain uses TRBV15 with TRBJ1-1, with D perhaps matching TRBD1 (5 bases). CDR3 length equals 17 residues. The germline V gene has CDR1 LNHNV and CDR2 YYDKDF (reference sequence). V shed 0 bases and J shed 0 bases, with 14 bases lying between them. In nucleotides, the CDR3 is TGTGCCACCAGCAGAGATACGGGGCAGCGGGTGAACACTGAAGCTTTCTTT. This gives the protein CATSRDTGQRVNTEAFF.

The V gene is TRBV7-8, the J gene TRBJ1-2; D remains ambiguous. The CDR3 length is 14 residues. Trimming stripped 1 base from V and 2 bases from J, with 8 bases between. CDR1 SGHVS and CDR2 FQNEAQ come from the germline V gene. Here the CDR3 DNA reads TGTGCCAGCAGCTTAGGGGCAGCCAACTATGGCTACACCTTC. It specifies CASSLGAANYGYTF.

J is TRBJ2-3 and V is TRBV12-3 or TRBV12-4, with TRBD2 matching 7 bases. The CDR3 totals 12 residues. V gave up 3 bases and J gave up 8 bases; unmatched junction bases: 2. CDR3 DNA sequence: TGTGCCAGCAGTTTTTGGGAGGGTACGCAGTATTTT. Translating gives CASSFWEGTQYF.

This chain joins TRBV9 and TRBJ2-3; 12 positions agree with TRBD2. Germline CDR1 and CDR2: SGDLS and YYNGEE. The CDR3 has 14 amino acids. V dropped 2 bases and J dropped 7; count of bases not matched to a gene: 2. The CDR3, as DNA: TGTGCCAGCAGCGTGACTAGCGGGAGAAATACGCAGTATTTT. Protein: CASSVTSGRNTQYF. The entire variable domain, with the rest obtained from reference TRBV9 and TRBJ2-3, is as follows: DSGVTQTPKHLITATGQRVTLRCSPRSGDLSVYWYQQSLDQGLQFLIQYYNGEERAKGNILERFSAQQFPDLHSELNLSSLELGDSALYFCASSVTSGRNTQYFGPGTRLTVL.

The chain links TRBV11-2 to TRBJ1-3; 7 bases align to TRBD1. In germline, CDR1 is SGHAT, CDR2 FQNNGV. J lost 2 bases, V lost 5 bases, and 9 bases had no gene match. The CDR3 consists of 16 residues. The DNA of the CDR3 is TGTGCCAGCAGCCCCATCCGAGGGGGCCCTGGAAACACCATATATTTT. It encodes CASSPIRGGPGNTIYF.

The chain recombines TRBV5-1 with TRBJ1-3, with TRBD1 matching over 10 bases. Germline V lookup: CDR1 SGHRS, CDR2 YFSETQ. The V and J ends lost 5 bases and 3 bases, in that order; junction bases with no gene match: 8. The CDR3 contains 16 residues. For the CDR3, the DNA is TGCGCCAGCAGAGCGACAGGGGGCGCCGGTGGAAACACCATATATTTT. It encodes CASRATGGAGGNTIYF.

This chain links TRBV6-2 or TRBV6-3 with TRBJ2-1, with TRBD2 identical over 9 bases. The germline CDR1 and CDR2 sequences are MNHEY and SVGEGT. The length of the CDR3 is 15 residues. V lost 5 bases to trimming and J lost 9 bases; unmatched junction nucleotides: 11. CDR3 loop: CASSTYPGAGGEQFF. CDR3 nucleotide sequence: TGTGCCAGCAGTACCTACCCGGGAGCGGGGGGTGAGCAGTTCTTC.

There are a few counts of this clone. This chain joins TRBV7-2 and TRBJ1-6; 8 nucleotides line up with TRBD1. This CDR3 comprises 16 residues. The trim removed 2 bases at V and 7 bases at J, leaving 7 bases unmatched. Germline values: CDR1 SGHTA, CDR2 FQGNSA. The chain's CDR3 is CASSLQGAQRNSPLHF. The CDR3 DNA reads as TGTGCCAGCAGCTTACAGGGGGCGCAAAGAAATTCACCCCTCCACTTT. The complete variable domain, with remaining parts taken from reference TRBV7-2 and TRBJ1-6, reads GAGVSQSPSNKVTEKGKDVELRCDPISGHTALYWYRQSLGQGLEFLIYFQGNSAPDKSGLPSDRFSAERTGGSVSTLTIQRTQQEDSAVYLCASSLQGAQRNSPLHFGNGTRLTVT.